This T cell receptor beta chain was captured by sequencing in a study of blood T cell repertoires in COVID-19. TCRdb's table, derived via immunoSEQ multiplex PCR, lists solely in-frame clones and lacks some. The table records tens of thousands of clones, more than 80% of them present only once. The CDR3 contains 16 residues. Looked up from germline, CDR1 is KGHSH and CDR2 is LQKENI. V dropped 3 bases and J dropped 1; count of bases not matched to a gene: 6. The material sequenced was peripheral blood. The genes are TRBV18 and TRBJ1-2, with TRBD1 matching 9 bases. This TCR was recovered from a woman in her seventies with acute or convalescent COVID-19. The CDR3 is CASSPFRQGDNYGYTF. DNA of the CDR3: TGTGCCAGCTCACCTTTCCGACAGGGGGATAACTATGGCTACACCTTC.